The 13 T cell receptor beta chains given below trace back to one sample, sequenced in a study of T-cell memory formation after mild COVID-19 (dated by TCRdb to the early 2020s). The method behind the library was 5' RACE. The instrument was an Illumina NovaSeq 6000. TCRdb trimmed public reads at Q25 via fastp, called clones via MiXCR and kept in-frame beta chains. One record per CDR3 amino acid sequence lists the most common genes and DNA. For this sample the table gives more than 400,000 distinct CDR3 sequences, of which approximately 18% were detected only once. Of the sample, about 12% falls within the top ten clones. Sequencing was carried out using PBMCs or a T cell subset sorted from them (not recorded which). Every receptor here comes from an adult woman who had mild COVID-19 (a few samples of this study predate the infection). The sample titles of this study are shuffled in the database, so cell type and time point are left out; the donor was told from shared clones.

J is TRBJ1-6 and V is TRBV20-1; D remains unclear. The length of the CDR3 is 15 residues. Between the trimmed V and J ends, which lost 0 bases and 10 bases, there was a span of 16 bases. CDR1 and CDR2 from the germline V gene are DFQATT and SNEGSKA (reference sequence). CDR3 bases: TGCAGTGCTAGAGATAGGGTCAGGTGGGAATCACCCCTCCACTTT. Translating gives CSARDRVRWESPLHF.

The chain couples TRBV6-5 to TRBJ1-2, with D hard to call. CDR1 MNHEY and CDR2 SVGAGI come from the germline V gene. The germline V and J ends were trimmed by 6 bases and 4 bases, with 12 bases remaining between them. This CDR3 is 13 amino acids long. The CDR3 sequence: CASSAGPVYGYTF. CDR3 nucleotides: TGTGCCAGCAGCGCCGGACCGGTCTATGGCTACACCTTC.

This clonotype showed up just a few times. The V call is TRBV18, the J call TRBJ1-6; weak D call: TRBD1 (6 bases). Trimming took off 4 bases at V and 0 bases at J, with 10 bases between the two ends. Germline V gives CDR1 KGHSH, CDR2 LQKENI. The CDR3 covers 16 residues. The chain's CDR3 is CASSHQDSSYNSPLHF. The CDR3, as DNA: TGTGCCAGCTCACACCAGGACAGCTCCTATAATTCACCCCTCCACTTT.

This clonotype came up many times. The chain couples TRBV7-6 to TRBJ2-2, with 10 bases identical to TRBD2. V shed 5 bases, J shed 1 base, and the junction held 4 bases outside the gene matches. The CDR3 extends over 16 amino acids. Germline CDR1 reads SGHVS; CDR2 reads FNYEAQ. CDR3: CASSLRTSGNTGELFF. DNA for the CDR3: TGTGCCAGCAGCCTCCGGACTAGCGGGAACACCGGGGAGCTGTTTTTT.

This clonotype was observed a few times. The chain couples TRBV11-2 to TRBJ1-3; unclear D gene. Germline lookup yields CDR1 SGHAT and CDR2 FQNNGV. Trimming took 5 bases from V and 1 from J, leaving 15 bases between them. The CDR3 contains 16 residues. Here the CDR3 DNA reads TGTGCCAGCAGCCCCTATAAAAAATCATCTGGAAACACCATATATTTT. The encoded protein is CASSPYKKSSGNTIYF.

This clonotype turned up a few times. CDR3 residues: CASSFTGSDTQYF. For the CDR3, the DNA is TGTGCCAGCAGCTTCACGGGTAGCGATACGCAGTATTTT. This chain connects TRBV7-2 to TRBJ2-3; D is ambiguous. This CDR3 region has 13 residues. From germline, CDR1 is SGHTA and CDR2 FQGNSA. Trimming stripped 3 bases from V and 6 bases from J, with 10 bases between.

The V gene is TRBV3-1, the J gene TRBJ2-1; either TRBD1 or TRBD2 may supply D (6 bases each). Germline V gene lookup returns CDR1 LGHDT and CDR2 YNNKEL (reference sequence). The CDR3 covers 14 residues. V was shortened by 2 bases and J by 10 bases, with 15 bases between the two germline ends. The CDR3 loop is CASSQLGGMGEQFF. Here the CDR3 DNA reads TGTGCCAGCAGCCAACTCGGGGGCATGGGGGAGCAGTTCTTC.

The chain couples TRBV25-1 to TRBJ2-3, with TRBD2 identical over 10 bases. V lost 2 bases, J lost 6 bases, and 14 bases stayed unmatched. CDR3 length: 18 amino acids. CDR1 and CDR2 (germline): MGHDK, SYGVNS. In DNA form, the CDR3 reads TGTGCCAGCAGTGAAGACCGACTAGCGGGTTCTCCTAGGGATACGCAGTATTTT. Its translation: CASSEDRLAGSPRDTQYF.

The V call is TRBV25-1, the J call TRBJ2-7; D is uncertain. This CDR3 contains 13 residues. Germline V gene sequence: CDR1 MGHDK, CDR2 SYGVNS. Trimming pared 2 bases from V and 7 bases from J, leaving 12 bases between. CDR3 region: CASSERTTGEQYF. The CDR3 DNA is TGTGCCAGCAGTGAACGCACGACTGGGGAGCAGTACTTC.

This clonotype was observed many times. The chain carries TRBV24-1 and TRBJ2-3; 11 bases align to TRBD2. The CDR3 has 16 amino acids. J lost 8 bases, V lost 3 bases, and 9 bases had no gene match. Looked up from germline, CDR1 is KGHDR and CDR2 is SFDVKD. CDR3 sequence reads: CATSDRLAGNTFTQYF. Here the CDR3 DNA reads TGTGCCACCAGTGATCGACTAGCGGGAAACACCTTTACGCAGTATTTT.

The table lists this clonotype with a few counts. V usage is TRBV7-6 and J usage is TRBJ2-3, with D unresolved. This CDR3 region has 16 residues. Germline values: CDR1 SGHVS, CDR2 FNYEAQ. V was trimmed by 1 base and J by 2 bases, leaving 13 bases between them. The CDR3 region has the DNA TGTGCCAGCAGCTTAGGGCTATTCCTAAACACAGATACGCAGTATTTT. Amino acids: CASSLGLFLNTDTQYF.

The CDR3 nucleotides are TGTGCCACCAGTGAGGATAGCGGGGGGGTTAGGAATGAGCAGTTCTTC. Translating it yields CATSEDSGGVRNEQFF. The chain is built from TRBV24-1 and TRBJ2-1; 11 bases line up with TRBD2. Trimming cost V 4 bases and J 7 bases; bases outside gene matches: 8. Germline V gene lookup returns CDR1 KGHDR and CDR2 SFDVKD. This CDR3 has 16 amino acids.

The chain combines TRBV2 with TRBJ2-1, with 7 bases aligning to TRBD2. V was pared by 3 bases and J by 4 bases, with 6 bases of the junction left unmatched. CDR3 length: 15 amino acids. Germline V gene lookup returns CDR1 SNHLY and CDR2 FYNNEI. In DNA, the CDR3 is TGTGCCAGCAGTGATATAAGCGGGGTATACAATGAGCAGTTCTTC. Translation gives CASSDISGVYNEQFF.